This TCR beta chain is drawn from a study of T cells in localized non-small cell lung cancer. Regarding the study as a whole: Heterogeneity remains possible, as sequencing covered one tumor region only.

This CDR3 has 12 residues. In regard to this clone: Its antigen remains unknown.

TCRdb's table, derived via immunoSEQ multiplex PCR, lists solely in-frame clones and lacks some. The sample contains 30,000 to 40,000 clones, 88% of which appear only once. The receptor was derived from a woman aged 35-70 years with stage I lung adenocarcinoma. V usage is TRBV21-1 and J usage is TRBJ2-7. TRBV21-1 is marked as a pseudogene. The source was peripheral blood, collected before any cancer treatment. CDR3 in amino acids: CASSNYIDEQYF. In nucleotides, the CDR3 is TGTGCCAGCAGCAACTACATAGACGAGCAGTACTTC.